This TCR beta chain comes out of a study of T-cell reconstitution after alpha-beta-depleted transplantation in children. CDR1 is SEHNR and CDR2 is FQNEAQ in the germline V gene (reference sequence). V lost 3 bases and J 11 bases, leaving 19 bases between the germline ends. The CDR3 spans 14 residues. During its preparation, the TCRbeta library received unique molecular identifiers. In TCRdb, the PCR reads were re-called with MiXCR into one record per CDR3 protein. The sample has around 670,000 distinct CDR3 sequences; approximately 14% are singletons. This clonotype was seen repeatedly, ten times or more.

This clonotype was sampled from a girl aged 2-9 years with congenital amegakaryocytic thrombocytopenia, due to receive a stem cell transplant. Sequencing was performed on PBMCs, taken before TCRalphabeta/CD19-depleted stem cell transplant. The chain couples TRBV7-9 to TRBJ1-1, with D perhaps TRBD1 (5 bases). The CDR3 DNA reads TGTGCCAGCAGCTTGACCGTAGAGCCTCCAGGGGCTTTCTTT. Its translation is CASSLTVEPPGAFF.